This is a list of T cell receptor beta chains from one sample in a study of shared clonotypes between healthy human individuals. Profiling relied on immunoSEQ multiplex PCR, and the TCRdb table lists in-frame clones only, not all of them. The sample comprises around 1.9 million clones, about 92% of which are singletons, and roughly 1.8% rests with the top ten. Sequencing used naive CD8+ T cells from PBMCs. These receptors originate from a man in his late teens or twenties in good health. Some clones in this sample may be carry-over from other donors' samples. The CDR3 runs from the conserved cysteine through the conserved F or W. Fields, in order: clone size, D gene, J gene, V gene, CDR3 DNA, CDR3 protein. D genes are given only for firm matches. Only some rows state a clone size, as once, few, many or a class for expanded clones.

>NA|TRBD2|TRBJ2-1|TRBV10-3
TGTGCCAGTAAACTAGCGGGAGTCTACAATGAGCAGTTCTTC
CASKLAGVYNEQFF
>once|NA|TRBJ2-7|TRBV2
TGTGCCAGCAGGTCTATCTATGACTACGAGCAGTACTTC
CASRSIYDYEQYF
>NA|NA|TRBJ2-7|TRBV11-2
TGTGCCAGCCGATCGCGGGACCTGGGCTACGAGCAGTACTTC
CASRSRDLGYEQYF
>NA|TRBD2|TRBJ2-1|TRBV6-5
TGTGCCAGCAGTTACTCGAGGGAGGGCCTTGGCAATGAGCAGTTCTTC
CASSYSREGLGNEQFF
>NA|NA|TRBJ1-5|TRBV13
TGTGCCAGCAGCTTAGGCGGTGTTAATCAGCCCCAGCATTTT
CASSLGGVNQPQHF
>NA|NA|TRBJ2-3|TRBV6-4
TGTGCCAGCAGTGACTCGAGTCTCGGGGATACGCAGTATTTT
CASSDSSLGDTQYF
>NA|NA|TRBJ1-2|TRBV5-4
TGTGCCAGCAGCTTGAGCGGCGGGAACTATGGCTACACCTTC
CASSLSGGNYGYTF
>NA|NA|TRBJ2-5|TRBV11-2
TGTGCCAGCAGCTTAGGATTACGGGTGGAACAAGAGACCCAGTACTTC
CASSLGLRVEQETQYF
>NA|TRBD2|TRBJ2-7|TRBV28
TGTGCCAGCAAGGGTCCGGGAGGGCGGAGGGACGAGCAGTACTTC
CASKGPGGRRDEQYF
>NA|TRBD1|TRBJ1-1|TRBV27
TGTGCCAGCAGTTTCCAGGGGGCCAACACTGAAGCTTTCTTT
CASSFQGANTEAFF
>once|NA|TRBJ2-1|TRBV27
TGTGCCAGCAGCCTTTTGACTGATAATGAGCAGTTCTTC
CASSLLTDNEQFF
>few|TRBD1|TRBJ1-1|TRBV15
TGTGCCACCAGTCCAGGGGGGGCGAACACTGAAGCTTTCTTT
CATSPGGANTEAFF
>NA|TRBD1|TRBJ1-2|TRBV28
TGTGCCAGCAGTTCCGGGACAGGGAGGTCAGGATATGGCTACACCTTC
CASSSGTGRSGYGYTF
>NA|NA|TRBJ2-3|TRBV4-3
TGCGCCAGCAGCCAAGGTTGGACAGATACGCAGTATTTT
CASSQGWTDTQYF
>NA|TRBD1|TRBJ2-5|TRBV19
TGTGCCACACGGGACAGGGCGAGCCCACAAGAGACCCAGTACTTC
CATRDRASPQETQYF
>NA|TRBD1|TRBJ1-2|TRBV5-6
TGTGCCAGCAGCCGAGACAGGGGGCGAGGCGGCTACACCTTC
CASSRDRGRGGYTF
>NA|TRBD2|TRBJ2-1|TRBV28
TGTGCCAGCAGTTTATGGGGCGGGAGTTCCTACAATGAGCAGTTCTTC
CASSLWGGSSYNEQFF
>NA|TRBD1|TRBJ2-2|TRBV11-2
TGTGCCAGCAGCTTAGACCCCCGGACAGGTTTGACCACCGGGGAGCTGTTTTTT
CASSLDPRTGLTTGELFF
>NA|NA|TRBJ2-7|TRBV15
TGTGCCACCACTCCCAGCTCAGGGGAGGGGGCCTACGAGCAGTACTTC
CATTPSSGEGAYEQYF
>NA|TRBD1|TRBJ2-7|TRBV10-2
TGCGCCAGCAGTGAGTCAGGACAGGGATACTACGAGCAGTACTTC
CASSESGQGYYEQYF
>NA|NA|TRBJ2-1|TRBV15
TGTGCCACCAGCAGAGGAGGTTTCGGGGCAGTTTCCTACAATGAGCAGTTCTTC
CATSRGGFGAVSYNEQFF
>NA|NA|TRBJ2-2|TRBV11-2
TGTGCCAGCAGCTCCCGGGACGGAATCTCGAACACCGGGGAGCTGTTTTTT
CASSSRDGISNTGELFF
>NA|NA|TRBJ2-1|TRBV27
TGTGCCAGCAGTTTGGGCGTTTACAATGAGCAGTTCTTC
CASSLGVYNEQFF
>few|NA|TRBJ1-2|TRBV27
TGTGCCAGCAAAGGGTTATGGTTTGACTACACCTTC
CASKGLWFDYTF
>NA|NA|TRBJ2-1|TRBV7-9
TGTGCCAGCAGCTTAGCCGGGACCCAGATGGTCAATGAGCAGTTCTTC
CASSLAGTQMVNEQFF
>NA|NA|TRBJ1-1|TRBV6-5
TGTGCCAGCACCACGACTGATTTGAACACTGAAGCTTTCTTT
CASTTTDLNTEAFF
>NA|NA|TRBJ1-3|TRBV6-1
TGTGCCAGCAGTGACTCTGGAAACACCATATATTTT
CASSDSGNTIYF
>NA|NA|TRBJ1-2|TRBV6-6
TGTGCCAGCAGTTACTTCAGGGACGGACGCTATGGCTACACCTTC
CASSYFRDGRYGYTF
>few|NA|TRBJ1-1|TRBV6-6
TGTGCCAGCAGGCCGACCAACACTGAAGCTTTCTTT
CASRPTNTEAFF
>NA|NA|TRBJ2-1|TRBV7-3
TGTGCCAGCAGCTTATTTTCGGGTAATGAGCAGTTCTTC
CASSLFSGNEQFF
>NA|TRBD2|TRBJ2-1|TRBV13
TGTGCCACCGGGAGGGGATCCTACAATGAGCAGTTCTTC
CATGRGSYNEQFF
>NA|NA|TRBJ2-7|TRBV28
TGTGCCAGCAGTTTGGCGGAGCTCTCCTACGAGCAGTACTTC
CASSLAELSYEQYF
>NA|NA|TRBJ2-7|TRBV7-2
TGTGCCAGCAGCCCAGGACCAGACTACGAGCAGTACTTC
CASSPGPDYEQYF
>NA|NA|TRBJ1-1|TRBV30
TGTGCCTGGAGTGTTACAGTGGGGGGAGACACTGAAGCTTTCTTT
CAWSVTVGGDTEAFF
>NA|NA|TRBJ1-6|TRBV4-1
TGCGCCAGCAGCCAAGGGGGGGGATACTATAATTCACCCCTCCACTTT
CASSQGGGYYNSPLHF
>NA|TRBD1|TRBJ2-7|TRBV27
TGTGCCAGCAGTTTATACCCGGGACAGGGTTCTTACGAGCAGTACTTC
CASSLYPGQGSYEQYF
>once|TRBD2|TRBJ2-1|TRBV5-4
TGTGCCAGCAGCCCACGGACTAGCGGGGGAATGGATGAGCAGTTCTTC
CASSPRTSGGMDEQFF
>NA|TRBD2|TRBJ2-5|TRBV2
TGTGCCAGCAGGATAGCGGGAGTTCTAGAGACCCAGTACTTC
CASRIAGVLETQYF
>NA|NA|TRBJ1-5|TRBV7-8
TGTGCCAGCAGCTTAGGGACGGGGTACCAGCCCCAGCATTTT
CASSLGTGYQPQHF
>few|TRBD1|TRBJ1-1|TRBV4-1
TGCGCCAGCAGCCACGCTACCCCTGGACAGGACTTCACTGAAGCTTTCTTT
CASSHATPGQDFTEAFF
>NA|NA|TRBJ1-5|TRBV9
TGTGCCAGCAGCGTAGATCCCAGCAGCAATCAGCCCCAGCATTTT
CASSVDPSSNQPQHF
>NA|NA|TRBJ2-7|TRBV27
TGTGCCAGCAGTGTCCAGACGGCCCGGGTCTACGAGCAGTACTTC
CASSVQTARVYEQYF
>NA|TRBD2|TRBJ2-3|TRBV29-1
TGCAGCGTGGGACTAGCGGGAGGGATGACAGATACGCAGTATTTT
CSVGLAGGMTDTQYF
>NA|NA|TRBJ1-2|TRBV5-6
TGTGCCAGCAGCTTGGGGACCGACAACTATGGCTACACCTTC
CASSLGTDNYGYTF
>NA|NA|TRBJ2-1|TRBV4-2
TGTGCCAGCAGCCAAGGCGTACGGGAGCAGAATGAGCAGTTCTTC
CASSQGVREQNEQFF
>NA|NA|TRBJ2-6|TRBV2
TGTGCCAGCAGTGAAACGGACTCTGGGGCCAACGTCCTGACTTTC
CASSETDSGANVLTF
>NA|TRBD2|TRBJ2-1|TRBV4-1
TGCGCCAGCAGCCAAGAAGGAGGAGCGGGACTCTACAATGAGCAGTTCTTC
CASSQEGGAGLYNEQFF
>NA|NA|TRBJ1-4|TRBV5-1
TGCGCCAGCAGCATCGGACAAGATGAAAAACTGTTTTTT
CASSIGQDEKLFF